This TCR beta chain was sequenced during a study of T cells in Graves' hyperthyroidism and ophthalmopathy. Newly diagnosed hyperthyroidism, duration under 2 months, in patients aged 18 to 65. Amplification targeted TCR beta CDR3 regions from RNA transcripts. First-round RT-PCR targeting the TCR CDR3 was performed with the HTBI primer set. Each CDR3 protein gets one entry after TCRdb re-called the multiplex PCR reads with MiXCR. The table has more than 350,000 distinct CDR3 sequences, approximately 18% seen once. CDR1 and CDR2 from the germline V gene are MDHEN and SYDVKM. This CDR3 contains 17 residues. The trim removed 6 bases at V and 1 base at J, leaving 12 bases unmatched.

The specimen sequenced was blood. This receptor was identified in a woman in her thirties with Graves' hyperthyroidism that later progressed to Graves' ophthalmopathy. The chain joins TRBV28 to TRBJ1-2; 9 bases are a match to TRBD1. The CDR3 region is CASRFLPGTGLNYGYTF. CDR3 nucleotide sequence: TGTGCCAGCAGATTCTTACCCGGGACAGGGCTTAACTATGGCTACACCTTC.